One and the same sample provided the 8 T cell receptor beta chains below, sequenced in a study of cytomegalovirus exposure and HLA in healthy donors (dated by TCRdb to about 2017). Library preparation employed the immunoSEQ multiplex PCR assay. A mixture of 60 forward primers for TCR Vbeta segments and 13 reverse primers for TCR Jbeta segments was used in the multiplex PCR. TCRdb limited this immuneACCESS table to in-frame rearrangements with V and J called. A share of clones is missing; checked studies link under half to unresolved V genes, and the rest is unexplained. In this sample the table shows more than 70,000 clones, less than 85% of which occur a single time. Approximately 5.1% of the sample lies in the top ten. What was sequenced was PBMCs. The source of these receptors is a man younger than 40 in good health and CMV-seropositive.

The chain is built from TRBV7-8 and TRBJ1-1; possible D gene TRBD1, 6 bases. The germline V gene has CDR1 SGHVS and CDR2 FQNEAQ. CDR3 length: 15 amino acids. The V and J ends lost 9 bases and 0 bases respectively, with 17 bases between them. The CDR3 here is CARSKPDRMNTEAFF. CDR3 nucleotide sequence: TGTGCCAGGAGCAAACCCGACAGGATGAACACTGAAGCTTTCTTT.

The chain employs TRBV6-5 and TRBJ2-1; the D is unclear. Germline assignment: CDR1 MNHEY and CDR2 SVGAGI. This CDR3 spans 12 amino acids. V shed 2 bases and J shed 10 bases, with 9 bases lying between them. The CDR3, as DNA: TGTGCCAGCAGTTACCCCCCTAACGAGCAGTTCTTC. Translating it yields CASSYPPNEQFF.

This clone occurred once. The V call is TRBV7-9, the J call TRBJ1-5; D is uncertain. The CDR3 covers 13 residues. Trimming removed 1 base at V and 7 bases at J, with 8 bases between. Germline V gene data show CDR1 as SEHNR and CDR2 as FQNEAQ (reference sequence). This CDR3 is CASSLGAGQPQHF. CDR3 DNA: TGTGCCAGCAGCTTAGGGGCTGGGCAGCCCCAGCATTTT.

The chain uses TRBV19 and TRBJ2-7; no reliable D call. CDR1 and CDR2 (germline): LNHDA, SQIVND (reference sequence). The CDR3 loop spans 13 amino acids. V was shortened by 1 base and J by 1 base, with 5 bases between the two germline ends. The CDR3 bases are TGTGCCAGTAGTATAGCTGTATCCTACGAGCAGTACTTC. Residues: CASSIAVSYEQYF.

In DNA form, the CDR3 reads TGTGCCAGCAGTGAGTATAGCAATCAGCCCCAGCATTTT. Its translation is CASSEYSNQPQHF. The V gene is TRBV2, the J gene TRBJ1-5, with D unresolved. The CDR3 is 13 residues long. The ends were cut back, 3 bases at V and 0 bases at J, with 3 bases in the middle. The germline V gene has CDR1 SNHLY and CDR2 FYNNEI. Supplemented by reference TRBV2 and TRBJ1-5, the full variable domain reads EPEVTQTPSHQVTQMGQEVILRCVPISNHLYFYWYRQILGQKVEFLVSFYNNEISEKSEIFDDQFSVERPDGSNFTLKIRSTKLEDSAMYFCASSEYSNQPQHFGDGTRLSIL.

This rearrangement joins TRBV18 to TRBJ1-1; 9 bases are shared with TRBD1. The V gene end was trimmed by 3 bases and the J gene end by 4 bases; junction bases not matched to a gene: 6. The CDR3 extends over 15 amino acids. Germline CDR1 is KGHSH and CDR2 is LQKENI. The DNA of the CDR3 is TGTGCCAGCTCACCCAAGACAGGGGGAACCACTGAAGCTTTCTTT. It translates to CASSPKTGGTTEAFF.

V usage is TRBV10-2 and J usage is TRBJ1-2, with D tentatively TRBD1 (6 bases). The CDR3 is 16 amino acids. The V and J ends lost 0 bases and 4 bases respectively, with 15 bases between them. Germline assignment: CDR1 WSHSY and CDR2 SAAADI. The DNA for the CDR3 is TGCGCCAGCAGTGAGTCTGGGACACAGGAATCCTATGGCTACACCTTC. It is translated as CASSESGTQESYGYTF.

This chain connects TRBV19 to TRBJ1-1; D is uncertain. The CDR3 length is 13 residues. Germline V lookup: CDR1 LNHDA, CDR2 SQIVND (reference sequence). Trimming shortened V by 8 bases and J by 0 bases, and 10 bases separated the two germline ends. The DNA of the CDR3 is TGTGCCAGTGAGGAACGGATGAACACTGAAGCTTTCTTT. This gives the protein CASEERMNTEAFF.